Sequencing of this T cell receptor beta chain was carried out in a study of Graves' ophthalmopathy and Graves' hyperthyroidism. Clinical symptoms and serum thyroxine were used for diagnosis; TRAb, thyroid ultrasound and orbital computed tomography were also relied on. PBMCs were density-gradient isolated from roughly 10 ml fresh blood. General study points: Most expanded clonotypes from thyroid (those above 0.001 frequency) were also found in blood. Ophthalmopathy versus stable hyperthyroidism: 13-signature model gave less than 90% sensitivity, around 81% specificity.

Transcripts of RNA were the source for amplifying TCR beta CDR3 regions. An opening RT-PCR round employed HTBI primers and preceded a second-round multiplex PCR. From the multiplex PCR reads, TCRdb called clonotypes with MiXCR, one entry per CDR3 protein. The data contain 400,000 to 450,000 distinct CDR3 sequences, about 21% of them seen just once; the ten biggest clones take up more than 2.5%. Many counts were recorded for this clonotype. The antigen is undetermined. Between the trimmed V and J ends, which lost 8 bases and 1 base, there was a span of 17 bases. The CDR3 extends over 15 amino acids. The V gene is TRBV12-3 or TRBV12-4, the J gene TRBJ2-5; TRBD2 might be the D (5 bases). Sequencing was performed on peripheral blood. This clonotype originated in a woman between 18 and 29 years old with stable Graves' hyperthyroidism. CDR3 nucleotides: TGTGCCAGCCGTGCAGCCCTAGCAGGCCAAGAGACCCAGTACTTC. It yields the protein CASRAALAGQETQYF.